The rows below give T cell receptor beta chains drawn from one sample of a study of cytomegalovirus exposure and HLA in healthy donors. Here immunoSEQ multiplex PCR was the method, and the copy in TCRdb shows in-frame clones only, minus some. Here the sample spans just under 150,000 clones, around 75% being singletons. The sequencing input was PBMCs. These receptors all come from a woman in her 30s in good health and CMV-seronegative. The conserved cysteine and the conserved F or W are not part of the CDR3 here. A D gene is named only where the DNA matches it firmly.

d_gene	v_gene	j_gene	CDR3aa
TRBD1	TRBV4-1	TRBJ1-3	ASSQAGQGATLRSGNTIY
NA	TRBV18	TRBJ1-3	ASSPVPHTGNTIY
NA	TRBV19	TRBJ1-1	ASSTHRAAEAF
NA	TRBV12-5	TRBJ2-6	ASGLVVGVGANVLT
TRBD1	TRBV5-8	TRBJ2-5	ASSRTGGYETQY
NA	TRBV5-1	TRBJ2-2	ASSSGSVDPGELF
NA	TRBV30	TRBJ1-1	AWSVRRGVNTEAF
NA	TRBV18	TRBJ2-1	ASSRLITPNEQF
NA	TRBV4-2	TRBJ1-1	ASSQARTSWNTEAF
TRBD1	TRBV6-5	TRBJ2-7	ASSQGTVGQY
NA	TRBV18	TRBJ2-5	ASSPGARETQY
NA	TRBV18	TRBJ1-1	ASSPVAGSEVNTEAF
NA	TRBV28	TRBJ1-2	ASTLPGEGYT
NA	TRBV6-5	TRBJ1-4	ASKGVSWEKLF
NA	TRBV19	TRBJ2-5	ASSPSGSQETQY